The next 31 T cell receptor beta chains were all read from a single sample in a study of T cell repertoires in cytomegalovirus infection. TCRdb re-analysed the reads in MiXCR, keeping a single row per CDR3 protein. This sample has fewer than 1,000,000 distinct CDR3 sequences; 30% to 40% occur once, and the top ten carry roughly an eighth. No cognate antigen is known for these TCRs. Sequenced material: cultured CD8+ T cells from PBMCs, taken from culture after CMV antigen stimulation. These receptors were taken from a human donor in good health (CMV status not recorded). Some clones in this sample may be carry-over from other donors' samples.

V gene TRBV12-3 or TRBV12-4 combines with J gene TRBJ1-2; TRBD1 agrees at 8 bases. V was clipped by 6 bases and J by 11 bases; unmatched bases: 5. This CDR3 spans 11 amino acids. The CDR3, as DNA: TGTGCCAGCAGCCGGGACAGGAGGTACACCTTC. Translated: CASSRDRRYTF.

On this clonotype: This CDR3 fails to terminate in the conserved phenylalanine or tryptophan, so it likely reflects a read error. The V call is TRBV10-2, the J call TRBJ2-7, with TRBD1 matching over 10 bases. Germline trimming cut 8 bases from V and 2 bases from J; bases unmatched to any gene: 6. Germline V CDR1 and CDR2: WSHSY, SAAADI. This CDR3 comprises 14 residues. CDR3 coding DNA: TGCGCCAGCGCGACCGGGACAGGGGCCTACGAGCAGTACTCC. This gives the protein CASATGTGAYEQYS.

The chain employs TRBV12-3 or TRBV12-4 and TRBJ1-2; a possible D gene is TRBD1 (6 bases). This CDR3 region has 15 residues. Trimming took 5 bases from V and 4 from J, leaving 17 bases between them. In DNA, the CDR3 is TGTGCCAGCAGTGACCCTAACAGGGTTAGCTATGGCTACACCTTC. This translates into CASSDPNRVSYGYTF.

The chain uses TRBV28 and TRBJ1-2; D may be TRBD1 (5 bases). CDR1 and CDR2 (germline): MDHEN, SYDVKM. V lost 10 bases and J 7 bases, leaving 13 bases between the germline ends. The CDR3 extends over 11 amino acids. The CDR3 bases are TGTGCCACCCTAAACAGGTCTGGCTACACCTTC. Protein sequence: CATLNRSGYTF.

The V gene is TRBV27, the J gene TRBJ1-1; D is undetermined. The CDR3 has 16 residues. V lost 2 bases and J lost 4, with 17 bases in between. Looked up from germline, CDR1 is MNHEY and CDR2 is SMNVEV (reference sequence). CDR3 residues: CASSLDPDFLGTEAFF. The CDR3 region has the DNA TGTGCCAGCAGTTTAGATCCGGACTTCCTGGGCACTGAAGCTTTCTTT.

This clonotype has at least ten counts. The chain couples TRBV7-6 to TRBJ2-2, with 8 bases aligning to TRBD1. This CDR3 comprises 16 residues. The ends lost 3 bases at V and 1 base at J; junction bases unmatched: 4. Germline V gives CDR1 SGHVS, CDR2 FNYEAQ. The CDR3 coding sequence is TGTGCCAGCAGCTTTTACGGGACAGGGAACACCGGGGAGCTGTTTTTT. Protein sequence: CASSFYGTGNTGELFF. Filled out from reference TRBV7-6 and TRBJ2-2, the complete variable domain reads GAGVSQSPRYKVTKRGQDVALRCDPISGHVSLYWYRQALGQGPEFLTYFNYEAQQDKSGLPNDRFSAERPEGSISTLTIQRTEQRDSAMYRCASSFYGTGNTGELFFGEGSRLTVL.

The chain uses TRBV9 and TRBJ2-5; D remains ambiguous. Germline lookup yields CDR1 SGDLS and CDR2 YYNGEE. CDR3 length: 15 residues. V was pared by 0 bases and J by 2 bases, with 11 bases between. The CDR3 reads CASSVGQSTQETQYF. CDR3 in DNA: TGTGCCAGCAGCGTAGGGCAGTCTACGCAAGAGACCCAGTACTTC.

The chain carries TRBV3-1 and TRBJ2-3; 9 bases fit TRBD1. J gave up 4 bases and V 2 bases, and 10 bases lay outside the gene matches. This CDR3 region has 17 residues. Germline CDR1 reads LGHDT; CDR2 reads YNNKEL (reference sequence). The CDR3 nucleotides are TGTGCCAGCAGCCAAAGACCCGGGACAGGGCCTCCAGATACGCAGTATTTT. It specifies CASSQRPGTGPPDTQYF.

Here the CDR3 DNA reads TGTGCCAGCAGCTCGGGAGAACTCCGGACGGGTGAGCAGTTCTTC. It yields the protein CASSSGELRTGEQFF. The V call is TRBV5-6, the J call TRBJ2-1; possible D gene TRBD2, 6 bases. Between the trimmed V and J ends, which lost 3 bases and 9 bases, there was a span of 19 bases. This CDR3 region has 15 residues. Germline loops: CDR1 SGHDT, CDR2 YYEEEE. The entire variable domain, with the rest obtained from reference TRBV5-6 and TRBJ2-1, is as follows: DAGVTQSPTHLIKTRGQQVTLRCSPKSGHDTVSWYQQALGQGPQFIFQYYEEEERQRGNFPDRFSGHQFPNYSSELNVNALLLGDSALYLCASSSGELRTGEQFFGPGTRLTVL.

CDR3 coding DNA: TGTGCCACCAGTGCCTCCGGGGGCGCTTCTGAAGCTTTCTTT. It translates to CATSASGGASEAFF. The rearrangement links TRBV24-1 to TRBJ1-1; a weak D match, TRBD1 (6 bases). Germline CDR1 KGHDR, CDR2 SFDVKD. Trimming removed 5 bases at V and 6 bases at J, with 15 bases between. The CDR3 contains 14 residues.

The chain couples TRBV6-2 or TRBV6-3 to TRBJ1-4; unclear D gene. CDR1 is MNHEY and CDR2 is SVGEGT in the germline V gene. The CDR3 is made up of 15 amino acids. Trimming pared 3 bases from V and 1 base from J, leaving 9 bases between. The CDR3 protein is CASSYLGGTNEKLFF. In nucleotides, the CDR3 is TGTGCCAGCAGTTATTTGGGTGGAACTAATGAAAAACTGTTTTTT.

The chain links TRBV27 to TRBJ1-1, with D perhaps TRBD1 (5 bases). The germline V and J ends were trimmed by 6 bases and 0 bases, with 8 bases remaining between them. Per germline, CDR1 MNHEY and CDR2 SMNVEV (reference sequence). The CDR3 is 13 residues long. This chain's CDR3 is CASRGPMNTEAFF. CDR3 sequence (DNA): TGTGCCAGCAGGGGACCGATGAACACTGAAGCTTTCTTT.

V usage is TRBV27 and J usage is TRBJ2-2, with D tentatively TRBD1 or TRBD2 (5 bases each). This CDR3 region has 14 residues. With 4 bases removed from V and 3 bases from J, the gap between germline ends came to 9 bases. The germline CDR1 and CDR2 sequences are MNHEY and SMNVEV (reference sequence). The CDR3 region has the DNA TGTGCCAGCAGTTCCGGGACGCACACCGGGGAGCTGTTTTTT. Its protein is CASSSGTHTGELFF.

The gene calls are TRBV20-1 and TRBJ1-5; 10 bases fit TRBD1. Germline CDR1 DFQATT, CDR2 SNEGSKA (reference sequence). V lost 6 bases to trimming and J lost 0 bases; unmatched junction nucleotides: 5. The CDR3 loop spans 15 amino acids. The CDR3 protein is CSAMDRGFSNQPQHF. The CDR3 DNA is TGCAGTGCAATGGACAGGGGGTTTAGCAATCAGCCCCAGCATTTT.

The chain is built from TRBV29-1 and TRBJ1-2; D is possibly TRBD1 (5 bases). The CDR3 is made up of 13 amino acids. The V end lost 7 bases, the J end lost 4 bases, and 16 bases lay between the germline ends. CDR1 SQVTM and CDR2 ANQGSEA come from the germline V gene. CDR3 in DNA: TGCAGCGGGGGCGAGGGACCGAGCTATGGCTACACCTTC. This encodes CSGGEGPSYGYTF.

This clonotype was counted at least ten times. The chain employs TRBV7-2 and TRBJ1-3; D remains unclear. Germline CDR1 is SGHTA and CDR2 is FQGNSA. CDR3 length: 17 residues. Trimming stripped 3 bases from V and 0 bases from J, with 15 bases between. CDR3 bases: TGTGCCAGCAGCTTCTCTTGGGGTCGGACCTCTGGAAACACCATATATTTT. This sequence encodes CASSFSWGRTSGNTIYF.

CDR3 sequence reads: CASSLRGENWVEAFF. The CDR3 coding sequence is TGTGCCAGCAGCTTAAGGGGGGAGAATTGGGTAGAAGCTTTCTTT. The chain employs TRBV7-6 and TRBJ1-1, with D possibly TRBD1 on 6 matching bases. The CDR3 totals 15 residues. With 2 bases removed from V and 8 bases from J, the gap between germline ends came to 18 bases. Germline values: CDR1 SGHVS, CDR2 FNYEAQ.

The rearrangement joins TRBV5-1 to TRBJ2-3; no clear D gene. This CDR3 contains 15 residues. Germline loops: CDR1 SGHRS, CDR2 YFSETQ. Trimming left V 0 bases short and J 1 base short, with 9 bases between. The CDR3 DNA sequence: TGCGCCAGCAGCTTGGAGGTCAGCCGCACAGATACGCAGTATTTT. Its translation is CASSLEVSRTDTQYF.

This clonotype was seen only a few times. The gene calls are TRBV2 and TRBJ2-2; D remains unclear. V lost 7 bases and J lost 4, with 16 bases in between. The CDR3 consists of 15 residues. Germline V lookup: CDR1 SNHLY, CDR2 FYNNEI. The CDR3 bases are TGTGCCAGCAATGGAATGGTAGTGGGCACCGGGGAGCTGTTTTTT. It encodes CASNGMVVGTGELFF.

The chain couples TRBV12-3 or TRBV12-4 to TRBJ2-3; D unresolved. The CDR3 covers 14 residues. Deletions cut 5 bases from V and 0 bases from J, with 9 bases between. The CDR3 here is CASSTTPSTDTQYF. The CDR3 DNA reads TGTGCCAGCAGTACTACCCCTAGCACAGATACGCAGTATTTT.

This clonotype was counted many times. The chain employs TRBV7-9 and TRBJ2-5; D possibly uses TRBD1 or TRBD2 (5 bases each). The CDR3 is 15 residues long. In germline, CDR1 is SEHNR, CDR2 FQNEAQ (reference sequence). V lost 5 bases and J 0 bases, leaving 13 bases between the germline ends. The CDR3 DNA is TGTGCCAGCAGCCCCCGGGGCTACCACCAAGAGACCCAGTACTTC. Protein sequence: CASSPRGYHQETQYF.

The chain carries TRBV6-2 or TRBV6-3 and TRBJ1-1; D unclear. The CDR3 extends over 11 amino acids. Looked up from germline, CDR1 is MNHEY and CDR2 is SVGEGT. Deletions cut 10 bases from V and 1 base from J, with 7 bases between. CDR3 region: CATQRNTEAFF. CDR3 coding DNA: TGTGCCACTCAGAGGAACACTGAAGCTTTCTTT.

This chain joins TRBV9 and TRBJ2-5, with D possibly matching TRBD1 (5 bases). Germline assignment: CDR1 SGDLS and CDR2 YYNGEE. This CDR3 has 16 amino acids. The V end lost 0 bases, the J end lost 2 bases, and 14 bases lay between the germline ends. Here the CDR3 reads CASSVGPQAIQETQYF. The CDR3 DNA follows: TGTGCCAGCAGCGTAGGACCACAGGCTATACAAGAGACCCAGTACTTC.

A few counts support this clonotype. The chain couples TRBV5-4 to TRBJ2-3; the match to TRBD2 covers 8 bases. V lost 0 bases and J lost 4; bases outside the gene matches: 4. The CDR3 totals 15 residues. Germline lookup yields CDR1 SGHNT and CDR2 YYREEE (reference sequence). The CDR3 DNA follows: TGTGCCAGCAGCTTGGAGAGTAGCGGGGCAGATACGCAGTATTTT. Protein sequence: CASSLESSGADTQYF.

A word on this clonotype: This may be a read error: a much more frequent sequence differs by one nucleotide. The chain combines TRBV7-9 with TRBJ2-1; unclear D gene. V was trimmed by 1 base and J by 8 bases, leaving 12 bases between them. CDR1 and CDR2 (germline): SEHNR, FQNEAQ (reference sequence). CDR3 length equals 14 residues. The CDR3 loop reads CASSLEVQVDEQFF. CDR3 nucleotide sequence: TGTGCCAGCAGCTTAGAAGTCCAAGTGGATGAGCAGTTCTTC.

This chain joins TRBV5-1 and TRBJ2-5; 11 bases align to TRBD2. V was pared by 2 bases and J by 9 bases, with 9 bases of the junction left unmatched. CDR1 and CDR2 (germline): SGHRS, YFSETQ. There are 15 residues in the CDR3. DNA of the CDR3: TGCGCCAGCAGCTTACCGACTAGCGGGGAACCGGCCCAGTACTTC. It translates to CASSLPTSGEPAQYF.

Ten or more counts support this clonotype. The CDR3 DNA is TGTGCCAGCAGCTTAGAGGCGGGCGGGGATGAGCAGTTCTTC. Residues: CASSLEAGGDEQFF. The chain links TRBV7-9 to TRBJ2-1; TRBD2 is a possible D gene (6 bases). The germline CDR1 and CDR2 sequences are SEHNR and FQNEAQ (reference sequence). Trimming cost V 1 base and J 8 bases, with 12 bases left between them. The CDR3 has 14 amino acids. The variable domain in full, with the rest retrieved from reference TRBV7-9 and TRBJ2-1, is DTGVSQNPRHKITKRGQNVTFRCDPISEHNRLYWYRQTLGQGPEFLTYFQNEAQLEKSRLLSDRFSAERPKGSFSTLEIQRTEQGDSAMYLCASSLEAGGDEQFFGPGTRLTVL.

J is TRBJ2-1 and V is TRBV4-2; D is perhaps TRBD2 (6 bases). Deletions cut 5 bases from V and 5 bases from J, with 16 bases between. Germline V gives CDR1 LGHNA, CDR2 YNFKEQ. This CDR3 has 15 residues. The CDR3 nucleotides read TGTGCCAGCAGCTACCCGGGCGGGGCGAACAATGAGCAGTTCTTC. Translated: CASSYPGGANNEQFF.

This clonotype turned up a few times. The V call is TRBV7-8, the J call TRBJ2-7; the D is unclear. The ends were cut back, 1 base at V and 4 bases at J, with 11 bases in the middle. Germline CDR1 SGHVS, CDR2 FQNEAQ. The CDR3 has 14 residues. The chain's CDR3 is CASSLEPSPYEQYV. Here the CDR3 DNA reads TGTGCCAGCAGCTTAGAGCCCTCGCCATACGAGCAGTACGTC.

This chain connects TRBV7-6 to TRBJ2-7, with D perhaps TRBD2 (6 bases). The CDR3 runs 14 residues. The germline gives CDR1 SGHVS, CDR2 FNYEAQ. V was pared by 0 bases and J by 7 bases, with 13 bases between. The CDR3 loop reads CASSLAPGEREQYF. For the CDR3, the DNA is TGTGCCAGCAGCTTAGCCCCGGGGGAGAGGGAGCAGTACTTC.

This clonotype was picked up a small number of times. CDR3 protein: CASSGEGLAGKETQYF. CDR3 DNA: TGTGCCAGCAGTGGGGAAGGACTAGCGGGGAAAGAGACCCAGTACTTC. V gene TRBV2 combines with J gene TRBJ2-5, with 12 bases that match TRBD2. Germline values: CDR1 SNHLY, CDR2 FYNNEI. Trimming removed 4 bases from V and 3 bases from J; junction bases left unmatched: 6. This CDR3 region has 16 residues.